The rows below give T cell receptor beta chains drawn from one sample of a study of T cell repertoires in cytomegalovirus infection. TCRdb redid the calling of the reads with MiXCR, one entry per CDR3 protein. In the table there are 500,000 to 600,000 distinct CDR3 sequences, approximately 15% of which are singletons. Sequenced: CD8+ T cells from PBMCs. Receptor source: a human donor in good health (CMV status not recorded). Some clones in this sample may be carry-over from other donors' samples. Both conserved end residues are part of each CDR3. The order of the fields is clone size, D gene, J gene, V gene, CDR3 DNA, CDR3 protein. A D gene is named only where the DNA matches it firmly. Clone size is not always given. Where it is, it says once, few, many or a class for expanded clones.

few | . | TRBJ2-7 | TRBV5-8 | TGTGCCAGCAGCTTCTCCCCACCCTCATCATACGAGCAGTACTTC | CASSFSPPSSYEQYF
. | . | TRBJ2-7 | TRBV11-2 | TGTGCCAGCAGCTTAGGGCAGCTCGGGACCTACGAGCAGTACTTC | CASSLGQLGTYEQYF
many | TRBD2 | TRBJ2-1 | TRBV6-5 | TGTGCCAGCAGTTCCCGGGGGACTAGCGGGATCCCGTCCCACAATGAGCAGTTCTTC | CASSSRGTSGIPSHNEQFF
. | . | TRBJ1-1 | TRBV6-8 | TGTGCCAGCAAAGGGCGCGTGAACACTGAAGCTTTCTTT | CASKGRVNTEAFF
. | TRBD2 | TRBJ2-3 | TRBV20-1 | TGCAGTGCTAGTGGTAGCGGGAGGGCCATTAGCACAGATACGCAGTATTTT | CSASGSGRAISTDTQYF
. | . | TRBJ1-4 | TRBV7-8 | TGTGTCAGCAGCGCAAACGGGGGGAGAAGAAATGAAAAACTGTTTTTT | CVSSANGGRRNEKLFF
many | TRBD1 | TRBJ2-1 | TRBV12-3/TRBV12-4 | TGTGCCAGCAGTTTGAGACAGGGGCAGGATGAGCAGTTCTTC | CASSLRQGQDEQFF
. | . | TRBJ2-4 | TRBV27 | TGTGCCAGCAGTCGCCCGGGAGCCAAAAACATTCAGTACTTC | CASSRPGAKNIQYF
. | . | TRBJ2-1 | TRBV9 | TGTGCCAGCAGCGTAGAGGGGGACGGAGTATCGGAGCAGTTCTTC | CASSVEGDGVSEQFF
. | . | TRBJ2-7 | TRBV27 | TGTGCCAGCAGCCCTTTCCTTGGGGCCGACTCCTACGAGCAGTACTTC | CASSPFLGADSYEQYF
few | . | TRBJ1-5 | TRBV6-4 | TGTGCCAGCAGAACAGGGTATAGCAATCAGCCCCAGCATTTT | CASRTGYSNQPQHF
many | . | TRBJ2-1 | TRBV6-6 | TGTGCCAGCAGTTACCAACCCCGGGGGAGCTCCTACAATGAGCAGTTCTTC | CASSYQPRGSSYNEQFF
few | TRBD2 | TRBJ2-1 | TRBV20-1 | TGCAGTGCCCGGACTAGCGGAACGTACAATGAGCAGTTCTTC | CSARTSGTYNEQFF
. | . | TRBJ1-1 | TRBV12-5 | TGTGCTAGTGGTTTGTGGGGGACTAGCACTGAAGCTTTCTTT | CASGLWGTSTEAFF
. | . | TRBJ1-1 | TRBV27 | TGTGCCAGCAGTCTTATAGGATGGACTGAAGCTTTCTTT | CASSLIGWTEAFF
. | . | TRBJ2-7 | TRBV15 | TGTGCCACCAGCAGAGATGGGAGGCGCTCGCACTCCTACGAGCAGTACTTC | CATSRDGRRSHSYEQYF
few | TRBD1 | TRBJ2-7 | TRBV28 | TGTGCCAGCAGTTTATTCGGCAGGGGGACAGACGAGCAGTACTTC | CASSLFGRGTDEQYF
many | TRBD2 | TRBJ2-1 | TRBV6-6 | TGTGCCAGCAGTCTCCCCACAGCGGGGGGGTTCTTTGAGCAGTTCTTC | CASSLPTAGGFFEQFF
. | . | TRBJ2-3 | TRBV5-1 | TGCGCCAGCAGCAGAGTGGACCGAACAGATACGCAGTATTTT | CASSRVDRTDTQYF
few | . | TRBJ2-7 | TRBV29-1 | TGCAGCGTTGAAACCGACAGCATCTACGAGCAGTACTTC | CSVETDSIYEQYF
many | . | TRBJ1-1 | TRBV6-1 | TGTGCCAGCAGTGAGGGGTACACTGAAGCTTTCTTT | CASSEGYTEAFF
few | TRBD1 | TRBJ2-1 | TRBV24-1 | TGTGCCACCAGTGATTTACGTCCCGGGACAGGGACCCATGAGCAGTTCTTC | CATSDLRPGTGTHEQFF
few | . | TRBJ1-2 | TRBV10-2 | TGCGCCAGCAGTGAGTCGTCCAGGCGAGAAGGAGGATTC | CASSESSRREGGF
. | . | TRBJ2-7 | TRBV13 | TGTGCCAGCGCCGGGGACCCAAACTACGAGCAGTACTTC | CASAGDPNYEQYF
many | . | TRBJ1-5 | TRBV27 | TGTGCCAGCAGTTCCCGGGTTAGCAATCAGCCCCAGCATTTT | CASSSRVSNQPQHF
few | TRBD1 | TRBJ1-1 | TRBV27 | TGTGCCAGCAGTCAACAGGGGAGAAACACTGAAGCTTTCTTT | CASSQQGRNTEAFF
. | . | TRBJ1-1 | TRBV4-1 | TGCGCCAGCAGCCACCAACCCGCGGGTAACTCTGAAGCTTTCTTT | CASSHQPAGNSEAFF
many | . | TRBJ1-1 | TRBV29-1 | TGCAGCGTTGAGTCCCGGGCCCGATGGAACACTGAAGCTTTCTTT | CSVESRARWNTEAFF
. | . | TRBJ2-7 | TRBV7-4 | TGTGCCAGCAGCCCCGCCGGTTACGACGAGCAGTACTTC | CASSPAGYDEQYF
many | TRBD2 | TRBJ2-3 | TRBV7-2 | TGTGCCAGCAGCTCTAGCGGGGGGGGGATAGATACGCAGTATTTT | CASSSSGGGIDTQYF
many | TRBD1 | TRBJ1-6 | TRBV7-8 | TGTGCCAGCAGCGACAGGGGAAGCTCCTATAATTCACCCCTCCACTTT | CASSDRGSSYNSPLHF
. | TRBD2 | TRBJ2-5 | TRBV6-5 | TGTGCCAGCAGTTGGGGGGGAATGGGCTTGGAGACCCAGTACTTC | CASSWGGMGLETQYF
many | . | TRBJ2-3 | TRBV7-2 | TGTGCCAGCAGCTTAGGGTATCAGACAGATACGCAGTATTTT | CASSLGYQTDTQYF
. | TRBD2 | TRBJ2-1 | TRBV19 | TGTGCCAGGAGTGTCGACCGAACGGGGGGATACTACAATGAGCAGTTCTTC | CARSVDRTGGYYNEQFF
. | TRBD1 | TRBJ1-5 | TRBV4-1 | TGCGCCAGCAGCCTAACCGACAGGGGCAATCAGCCCCAGCATTTT | CASSLTDRGNQPQHF
few | . | TRBJ2-7 | TRBV6-6 | TGTGCCAGCAGTTACTCGACAGACAGTCCCTACGAGCAGTACTTC | CASSYSTDSPYEQYF
few | TRBD1 | TRBJ2-1 | TRBV6-1 | TGTGCCAGCATCTTGGACAGGGTAGACTACAATGAGCAGTTCTTC | CASILDRVDYNEQFF
few | . | TRBJ2-7 | TRBV4-1 | TGCGCCAGCAGCCAAGTACAGGACGCACGGGACGAGCAGTACTTC | CASSQVQDARDEQYF
many | . | TRBJ2-7 | TRBV28 | TGTGCCAGCAGAGAAGGGGACGATCTCTACGAGCAGTACTTC | CASREGDDLYEQYF
few | . | TRBJ2-7 | TRBV20-1 | TGCAGTGCTAGCGACAGGACTACCTACGAGCAGTACTTC | CSASDRTTYEQYF